This T cell receptor beta chain was profiled in a study of identical twins. About this clonotype: Its specificity is unknown.

Overall study results and limits: Within beta out-of-frame sequences, the excess sharing observed between twins was weaker.

TCRdb passed the 5' RACE reads through MiXCR, listing each CDR3 protein once. The repertoire holds around 1.7 million distinct CDR3 sequences, with around a third as singletons. Germline V gene lookup returns CDR1 KGHDR and CDR2 SFDVKD. Trimming stripped 3 bases from V and 7 bases from J, with 12 bases between. The CDR3 contains 14 residues. Sequencing was carried out using cord blood. This TCR derives from a newborn girl in good health. V gene TRBV24-1 combines with J gene TRBJ1-5; D is undetermined. DNA for the CDR3: TGTGCCACCAGTGATGGTGGGAGGAGGCAGCCCCAGCATTTT. Protein sequence: CATSDGGRRQPQHF.